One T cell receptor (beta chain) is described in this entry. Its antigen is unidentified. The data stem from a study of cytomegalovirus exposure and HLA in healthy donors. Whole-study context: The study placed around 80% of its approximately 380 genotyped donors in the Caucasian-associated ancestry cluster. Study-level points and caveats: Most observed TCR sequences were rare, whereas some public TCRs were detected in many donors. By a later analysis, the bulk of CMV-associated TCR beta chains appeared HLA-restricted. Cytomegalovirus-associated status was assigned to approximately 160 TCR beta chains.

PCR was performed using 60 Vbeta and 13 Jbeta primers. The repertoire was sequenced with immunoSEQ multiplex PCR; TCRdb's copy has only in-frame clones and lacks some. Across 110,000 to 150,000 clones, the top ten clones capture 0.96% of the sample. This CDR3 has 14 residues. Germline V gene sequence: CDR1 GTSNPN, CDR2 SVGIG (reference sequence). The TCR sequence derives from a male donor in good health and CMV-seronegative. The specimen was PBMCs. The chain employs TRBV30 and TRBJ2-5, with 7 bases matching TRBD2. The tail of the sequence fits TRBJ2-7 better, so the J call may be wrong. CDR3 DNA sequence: TGTGCCTGGTCGGGGGGATATTTAAATTACGAGCAGTACTTC. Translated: CAWSGGYLNYEQYF.